The sequence of this T cell receptor (beta chain) was determined in a study of blood T cell repertoires in COVID-19. About the study: COVID-19 samples, acute and convalescent, were from the United States, Italy and Spain. PBMCs, B-cell-depleted T cells, or T cells provided the cDNA or gDNA that made up the material.

Method: immunoSEQ multiplex PCR; TCRdb's copy keeps in-frame clones and lacks some. The profile covers tens of thousands of clones, with approximately 82% appearing a single time and 5.3% taken by the ten largest. This receptor was identified in a man in his fifties with active COVID-19. The source material was peripheral blood.

In nucleotides, the CDR3 is TGTGCCAGCAGGAGCACCGGGACAGGGGTGTACAATGAGCAGTTCTTC. This codes for CASRSTGTGVYNEQFF. This chain joins TRBV5-4 and TRBJ2-1; 10 bases match TRBD1. V lost 5 bases to trimming and J lost 4 bases; unmatched junction nucleotides: 9. This CDR3 is built from 16 residues. CDR1 and CDR2 from the germline V gene are SGHNT and YYREEE (reference sequence).